These 10 T cell receptor beta chains share one sample of origin, sequenced in a study of T-cell reconstitution after alpha-beta-depleted transplantation in children. Unique molecular identifiers were used to barcode this TCRbeta library. TCRdb independently ran MiXCR on the PCR reads; one entry per CDR3 protein. The sample carries 190,000 or so distinct CDR3 sequences, around 6.8% recorded once. Sequencing was performed on PBMCs from the stem cell graft donor, taken from the stem cell graft. The receptors derive from a human donor who donated a stem cell graft to a child with Wiskott-Aldrich syndrome.

This clonotype occurred many times. Since the CDR3 does not end with the conserved phenylalanine or tryptophan, this likely comes from a read error. The DNA is left out, because the CDR3 cannot be placed on it with certainty; the CDR3 is given as TCRdb lists it. This chain connects TRBV11-3 to TRBJ2-7; the D call TRBD2 from the table was never checked on the DNA. Germline CDR1 SGHNT, CDR2 YENEEA. The CDR3 numbers 15 amino acids, ends counted. The CDR3 reads CASSALGLAGGEQQH.

The table lists this clonotype with many counts. The CDR3 coding sequence is TGCAGCGTTGGGTCCTTTGAGCAGTTCTTC. This gives the protein CSVGSFEQFF. The chain links TRBV29-1 to TRBJ2-1, with unresolved D. Trimming removed 4 bases from V and 9 bases from J, with 7 bases in between. Germline CDR1 reads SQVTM; CDR2 reads ANQGSEA. This CDR3 contains 10 residues.

The chain couples TRBV14 to TRBJ1-5; unclear D gene. Germline assignment: CDR1 SGHDN and CDR2 FVKESK. Trimming pared 4 bases from V and 6 bases from J, leaving 16 bases between. This CDR3 comprises 15 residues. The CDR3 is CASSRWLKVVQPQHF. The CDR3 DNA reads as TGTGCCAGCAGCCGATGGTTGAAGGTGGTTCAGCCCCAGCATTTT.

This clonotype was seen a handful of times. Germline is not matched at one junction end, which may reflect a read error. The genes are TRBV20-1 and TRBJ2-1, with 7 positions matching TRBD2. The CDR3 has 18 amino acids. Germline V gene sequence: CDR1 DFQATT, CDR2 SNEGSKA (reference sequence). This CDR3 is CCARDTWGVGGLWNEQFF. CDR3 DNA: TGCTGTGCTAGAGATACGTGGGGGGTGGGAGGGCTCTGGAATGAGCAGTTCTTC.

This clonotype was counted at least ten times. The chain recombines TRBV5-1 with TRBJ2-5; no clear D gene. The CDR3 sequence is 15 residues long. V gave up 0 bases and J gave up 1 base, with 10 bases separating them. Germline CDR1 reads SGHRS; CDR2 reads YFSETQ. In DNA, the CDR3 is TGCGCCAGCAGCTTGGCTGGGAATGGCCAAGAGACCCAGTACTTC. Translating gives CASSLAGNGQETQYF.

To note about this clonotype: A much larger clone differs by one base, so this may be a read error. The CDR3 ends on some other residue instead of the conserved phenylalanine or tryptophan, so this is likely a read error. J is TRBJ2-1 and V is TRBV5-1; no reliable D call. V lost 4 bases to trimming and J lost 4 bases, with 15 bases between them. Germline V gives CDR1 SGHRS, CDR2 YFSETQ. The CDR3 totals 15 residues. The CDR3 sequence: CASSPDTVEYNEQFL. CDR3 bases: TGCGCCAGCAGCCCCGACACGGTCGAGTACAATGAGCAGTTCTTA.

With respect to this clonotype: A read error may explain this, as a much larger clone is one base away. The J gene is TRBJ2-1, the V gene TRBV7-2; tentatively, D is TRBD2 (6 bases). V gave up 1 base and J gave up 15 bases, with 19 bases separating them. Germline V lookup: CDR1 SGHTA, CDR2 FQGNSA. CDR3 length: 14 amino acids. CDR3 residues: CASSLGLGRAKLFF. The CDR3 DNA follows: TGTGCCAGCAGCTTAGGACTAGGTAGGGCAAAGCTGTTCTTC.

This clonotype was seen more than once but under ten times. The V gene is TRBV3-1, the J gene TRBJ2-3, with 8 bases matching TRBD2. The V gene end was trimmed by 4 bases and the J gene end by 3 bases; junction bases not matched to a gene: 6. CDR1 LGHDT and CDR2 YNNKEL come from the germline V gene (reference sequence). The CDR3 has 15 amino acids. DNA for the CDR3: TGTGCCAGCAGCCCTGGACTAGCTGTTACAGATACGCAGTATTTT. The encoded protein is CASSPGLAVTDTQYF.

In this sample, this clonotype turned up many times. V usage is TRBV5-1 and J usage is TRBJ1-1, with D possibly TRBD1 on 6 matching bases. The V end was cut by 8 bases, the J end by 5 bases, with 19 bases between. CDR3 length: 14 residues. Germline V CDR1 and CDR2: SGHRS, YFSETQ. CDR3 sequence: CASSPAKGVTEAFF. DNA for the CDR3: TGCGCCAGTAGCCCGGCAAAGGGGGTAACTGAAGCTTTCTTT.

This clonotype was observed many times. V gene TRBV7-2 combines with J gene TRBJ2-5; 7 bases align to TRBD2. The ends lost 3 bases at V and 4 bases at J; junction bases unmatched: 5. CDR1 SGHTA and CDR2 FQGNSA come from the germline V gene. The CDR3 spans 14 residues. The CDR3 region has the DNA TGTGCCAGCAGCTTCGGACTAGGCGCAGAGACCCAGTACTTC. This encodes CASSFGLGAETQYF.